A single sample gave rise to the 20 T cell receptor beta chains below, sequenced in a study of T cells in Graves' hyperthyroidism and ophthalmopathy. Amplification yielded TCR beta CDR3 regions, with RNA transcripts as the source. A first-round RT-PCR of the TCR CDR3 used the HTBI primer set. TCRdb processed the multiplex PCR reads anew with MiXCR; each CDR3 protein has one entry. Altogether about 300,000 distinct CDR3 sequences are present, roughly 20% being singletons, with the ten largest covering less than 40%. The material sequenced was blood. The receptors stem from a man between 45 and 60 years old with Graves' ophthalmopathy.

Note on this clonotype: A much larger clone differs by one base, so this may be a read error. V gene TRBV20-1 combines with J gene TRBJ2-1, with D possibly being TRBD1 (6 bases). Germline CDR1 reads DFQATT; CDR2 reads SNEGSKA (reference sequence). CDR3 length: 13 residues. Trimming removed 5 bases at V and 8 bases at J, with 16 bases between. CDR3 protein: CSAYRTEYDEQFF. CDR3 DNA sequence: TGCAGTGCTTACCGGACAGAGTACGATGAGCAGTTCTTC.

Many counts were recorded for this clonotype. The chain carries TRBV28 and TRBJ2-7; 9 bases are a match to TRBD1. There are 15 residues in the CDR3. After removal of 6 bases from V and 0 bases from J, the junction contained 6 bases not matched to a gene. Germline CDR1 reads MDHEN; CDR2 reads SYDVKM. In DNA form, the CDR3 reads TGTGCCAGCAGACCCCCGGGACAGGGCTCCTACGAGCAGTACTTC. It yields the protein CASRPPGQGSYEQYF.

In this sample, this clonotype turned up a few times. The J gene is TRBJ2-3, the V gene TRBV9; TRBD1 matches 11 bases. This CDR3 comprises 16 residues. The germline CDR1 and CDR2 sequences are SGDLS and YYNGEE. The junction had 6 bases not matched to a gene; V was cut back by 4 bases and J by 2 bases. For the CDR3, the DNA is TGTGCCAGCAGCCCCGGGACAGGGGGGATCACAGATACGCAGTATTTT. It specifies CASSPGTGGITDTQYF.

The chain couples TRBV6-1 to TRBJ2-3; tentatively, D is TRBD2 (5 bases). Trimming took off 7 bases at V and 0 bases at J, with 17 bases between the two ends. The CDR3 length is 16 residues. CDR1 is MNHNS, CDR2 SASEGT, per germline. This chain's CDR3 is CASNTNSAASTDTQYF. In nucleotides, the CDR3 is TGTGCCAGCAATACAAATAGCGCCGCTAGCACAGATACGCAGTATTTT.

The CDR3 is CASSPRPGTSGRIDTGELFF. In DNA form, the CDR3 reads TGCGCCAGCAGCCCCCGCCCCGGGACTAGCGGGAGGATCGACACCGGGGAGCTGTTTTTT. The rearrangement uses TRBV5-1 and TRBJ2-2; 15 bases map to TRBD2. The CDR3 length is 20 residues. CDR1 is SGHRS and CDR2 is YFSETQ in the germline V gene. The trim removed 4 bases at V and 3 bases at J, leaving 13 bases unmatched.

On this clonotype itself: This sequence may be a read error, since a much larger clone differs from it by one base. The chain couples TRBV11-2 to TRBJ2-7, with D possibly called TRBD1 or TRBD2 (6 bases each). This CDR3 contains 14 residues. V was shortened by 4 bases and J by 5 bases, with 15 bases between the two germline ends. The V gene's germline CDR1 is SGHAT and CDR2 FQNNGV. The CDR3 region has the DNA TGTGCCAGCAGCTCAGAATACGGGGGCCACGAGCAGTACTTC. This sequence encodes CASSSEYGGHEQYF. Combining the CDR3 with reference TRBV11-2 and TRBJ2-7 gives the whole variable domain EAGVAQSPRYKIIEKRQSVAFWCNPISGHATLYWYQQILGQGPKLLIQFQNNGVVDDSQLPKDRFSAERLKGVDSTLKIQPAKLEDSAVYLCASSSEYGGHEQYFGPGTRLTVT.

This clonotype was seen at least ten times. The V gene is TRBV20-1, the J gene TRBJ2-7, with D unresolved. Trimming shortened V by 2 bases and J by 1 base, and 9 bases separated the two germline ends. The CDR3 has 13 residues. Germline values: CDR1 DFQATT, CDR2 SNEGSKA (reference sequence). This CDR3 is CSARSPNSYEQYF. CDR3 sequence (DNA): TGCAGTGCTAGATCCCCGAATTCCTACGAGCAGTACTTC.

This sequence joins TRBV19 and TRBJ1-5, with a possible D match to TRBD1 (5 bases). The CDR3 has 15 amino acids. Trimming removed 6 bases from V and 5 bases from J, with 17 bases in between. Per the germline V gene, CDR1 is LNHDA and CDR2 is SQIVND (reference sequence). This chain's CDR3 is CASSPRARGDQPQHF. CDR3 DNA: TGTGCCAGTAGCCCCCGGGCCCGGGGGGATCAGCCCCAGCATTTT.

This clonotype has a handful of counts. The genes are TRBV6-5 and TRBJ1-3; D is unclear. The germline CDR1 and CDR2 sequences are MNHEY and SVGAGI. Trimming removed 0 bases from V and 0 bases from J, with 6 bases in between. The CDR3 runs 15 residues. The CDR3 nucleotides read TGTGCCAGCAGTTACTCGCGACACTCTGGAAACACCATATATTTT. Its protein is CASSYSRHSGNTIYF.

This clonotype was observed at least ten times. The rearrangement links TRBV20-1 to TRBJ2-7; D gene ambiguous. The CDR3 extends over 12 amino acids. Germline lookup yields CDR1 DFQATT and CDR2 SNEGSKA (reference sequence). V was pared by 2 bases and J by 3 bases, with 8 bases between. The chain's CDR3 is CSARRPGYEQYF. CDR3 sequence (DNA): TGCAGTGCTAGACGCCCCGGCTACGAGCAGTACTTC.

The gene calls are TRBV6-1 and TRBJ1-3, with D possibly being TRBD1 (5 bases). V was trimmed by 6 bases and J by 4 bases, leaving 10 bases between them. Germline V gene sequence: CDR1 MNHNS, CDR2 SASEGT. The length of the CDR3 is 13 residues. The CDR3 here is CASRDRAGNTIYF. The CDR3 coding sequence is TGTGCCAGCAGAGACAGAGCCGGAAACACCATATATTTT.

J is TRBJ2-2 and V is TRBV6-2 or TRBV6-3, with TRBD2 matching 14 bases. The CDR3 has 17 amino acids. The J segment lost 1 base and the V segment lost 5 bases, leaving 3 bases of the junction unmatched. Germline loops: CDR1 MNHEY, CDR2 SVGEGT. CDR3 sequence (DNA): TGTGCCAGCAGTCTGACTAGCGGGAGGGTGAACACCGGGGAGCTGTTTTTT. It yields the protein CASSLTSGRVNTGELFF.

V gene TRBV24-1 combines with J gene TRBJ2-3; no reliable D call. The V and J ends lost 3 bases and 2 bases respectively, with 5 bases between them. This CDR3 has 13 residues. Germline V gene sequence: CDR1 KGHDR, CDR2 SFDVKD. CDR3 amino acids: CATSDLLTDTQYF. The DNA for the CDR3 is TGTGCCACCAGTGATCTTCTCACAGATACGCAGTATTTT.

This clonotype came up many times. V is TRBV5-1 and J is TRBJ2-7; TRBD2 aligns across 10 bases. Germline V lookup: CDR1 SGHRS, CDR2 YFSETQ. V dropped 0 bases and J dropped 3; count of bases not matched to a gene: 3. The CDR3 covers 15 residues. Here the CDR3 DNA reads TGCGCCAGCAGCTTGGCAATAGCGGGGGGCTACGAGCAGTACTTC. It yields the protein CASSLAIAGGYEQYF.

This clonotype was found many times. The chain couples TRBV7-9 to TRBJ2-3; 10 bases align to TRBD1. V lost 5 bases, J lost 3 bases, and 8 bases stayed unmatched. In germline, CDR1 is SEHNR, CDR2 FQNEAQ (reference sequence). The CDR3 has 16 amino acids. CDR3 DNA sequence: TGTGCCAGCAGCCAGACAGGGGGCATTTCGACAGATACGCAGTATTTT. Translated: CASSQTGGISTDTQYF.

This clonotype was observed a handful of times. The chain is built from TRBV27 and TRBJ2-5; a possible D gene is TRBD2 (5 bases). Per germline, CDR1 MNHEY and CDR2 SMNVEV (reference sequence). This CDR3 has 13 residues. V lost 2 bases, J lost 13 bases, and 17 bases lay in between. The CDR3: CASSLQRGGQMYF. The CDR3 bases are TGTGCCAGCAGTTTACAGAGAGGAGGCCAAATGTACTTC.

This clonotype was seen at least ten times. This sequence joins TRBV30 and TRBJ2-5, with D unclear. V was cut by 1 base and J by 3 bases, with 3 bases left in between. Germline CDR1 and CDR2: GTSNPN and SVGIG (reference sequence). The CDR3 is 11 amino acids. The CDR3 region is CAWSDEETQYF. Here the CDR3 DNA reads TGTGCCTGGAGTGACGAAGAGACCCAGTACTTC.

This clonotype was found many times. The V call is TRBV11-2, the J call TRBJ1-3, with D perhaps matching TRBD1 (5 bases). The CDR3 is made up of 15 amino acids. V was shortened by 4 bases and J by 6 bases, with 16 bases between the two germline ends. Germline CDR1 is SGHAT and CDR2 is FQNNGV. The CDR3 loop is CASSSSTGAANTIYF. Here the CDR3 DNA reads TGTGCCAGCAGCTCATCGACCGGGGCCGCAAACACCATATATTTT.

This rearrangement joins TRBV5-1 to TRBJ1-6; D is undetermined. V was clipped by 1 base and J by 3 bases, with 5 bases between them. The CDR3 extends over 14 amino acids. Germline V gene sequence: CDR1 SGHRS, CDR2 YFSETQ. CDR3 sequence (DNA): TGCGCCAGCAGCTTGCCAGACTATAATTCACCCCTCCACTTT. Translating it yields CASSLPDYNSPLHF.

The table lists this clonotype with a few counts. V and J are TRBV3-1 and TRBJ1-6, with 7 nucleotides matching TRBD1. The germline gives CDR1 LGHDT, CDR2 YNNKEL (reference sequence). The CDR3 extends over 16 amino acids. V lost 1 base and J lost 4; bases outside the gene matches: 4. The CDR3 is CASSQGDSSYNSPLHF. The CDR3 nucleotides are TGTGCCAGCAGCCAAGGGGACAGCTCTTATAATTCACCCCTCCACTTT.